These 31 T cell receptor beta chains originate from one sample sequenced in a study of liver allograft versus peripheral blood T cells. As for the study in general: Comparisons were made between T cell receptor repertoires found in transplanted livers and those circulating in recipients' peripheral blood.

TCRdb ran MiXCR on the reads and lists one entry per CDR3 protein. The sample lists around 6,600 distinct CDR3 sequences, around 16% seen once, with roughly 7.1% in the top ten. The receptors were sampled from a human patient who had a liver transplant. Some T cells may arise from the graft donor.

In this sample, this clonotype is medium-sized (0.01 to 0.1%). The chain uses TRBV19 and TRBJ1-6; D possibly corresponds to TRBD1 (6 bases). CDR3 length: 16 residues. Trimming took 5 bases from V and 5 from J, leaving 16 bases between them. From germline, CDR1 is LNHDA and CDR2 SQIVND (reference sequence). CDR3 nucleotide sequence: TGTGCCAGTAGTCCTACAGGGATTCGAAATAATTCACCCCTCCACTTT. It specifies CASSPTGIRNNSPLHF.

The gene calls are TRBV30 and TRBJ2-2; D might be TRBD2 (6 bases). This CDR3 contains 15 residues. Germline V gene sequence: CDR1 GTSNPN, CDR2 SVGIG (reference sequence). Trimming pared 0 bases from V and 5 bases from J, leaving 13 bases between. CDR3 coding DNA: TGTGCCTGGAGTGTACGGGGGACTTCAACCGGGGAGCTGTTTTTT. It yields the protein CAWSVRGTSTGELFF.

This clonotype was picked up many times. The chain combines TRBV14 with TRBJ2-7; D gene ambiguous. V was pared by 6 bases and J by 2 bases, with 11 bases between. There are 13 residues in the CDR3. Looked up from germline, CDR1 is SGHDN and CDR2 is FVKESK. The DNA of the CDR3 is TGTGCCAGCAGTCCCGCAGGCACCTACGAGCAGTACTTC. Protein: CASSPAGTYEQYF.

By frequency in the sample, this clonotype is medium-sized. The CDR3 region is CASSPRGDIPGNTIYF. The CDR3 bases are TGTGCCAGCTCACCAAGAGGGGACATCCCTGGAAACACCATATATTTT. The chain uses TRBV18 and TRBJ1-3, with D tentatively TRBD1 (6 bases). V was trimmed by 2 bases and J by 2 bases, leaving 13 bases between them. The CDR3 runs 16 residues. From germline, CDR1 is KGHSH and CDR2 LQKENI.

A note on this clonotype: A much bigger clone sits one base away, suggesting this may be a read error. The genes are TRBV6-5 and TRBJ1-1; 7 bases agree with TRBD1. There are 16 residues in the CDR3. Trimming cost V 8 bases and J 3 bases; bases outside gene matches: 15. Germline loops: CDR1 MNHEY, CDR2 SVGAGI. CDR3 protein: CASGHGGGWRYTEAFF. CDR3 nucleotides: TGTGCCAGCGGTCACGGAGGGGGCTGGAGATACACTGAAGCTTTCTTT.

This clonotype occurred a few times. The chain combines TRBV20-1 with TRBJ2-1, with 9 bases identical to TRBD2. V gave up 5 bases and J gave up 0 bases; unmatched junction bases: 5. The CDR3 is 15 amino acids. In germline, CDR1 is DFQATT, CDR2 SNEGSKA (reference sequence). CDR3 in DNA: TGCAGTGCTGGCTATAGCGGGAGCTCCTACAATGAGCAGTTCTTC. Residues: CSAGYSGSSYNEQFF.

CDR3 bases: TGCAGTGCTAGTCGACGGTTAAACACTGAAGCTTTCTTT. Translating gives CSASRRLNTEAFF. The chain joins TRBV20-1 to TRBJ1-1; no definite D call. V was shortened by 3 bases and J by 2 bases, with 10 bases between the two germline ends. There are 13 residues in the CDR3. CDR1 is DFQATT and CDR2 is SNEGSKA in the germline V gene (reference sequence).

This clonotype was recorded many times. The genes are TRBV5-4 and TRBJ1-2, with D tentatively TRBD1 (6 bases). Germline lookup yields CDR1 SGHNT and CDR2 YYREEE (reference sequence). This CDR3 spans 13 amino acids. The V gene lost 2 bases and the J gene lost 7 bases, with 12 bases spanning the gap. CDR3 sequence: CASSLGKGGGYTF. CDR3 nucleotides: TGTGCCAGCAGCTTAGGGAAAGGGGGTGGCTACACCTTC.

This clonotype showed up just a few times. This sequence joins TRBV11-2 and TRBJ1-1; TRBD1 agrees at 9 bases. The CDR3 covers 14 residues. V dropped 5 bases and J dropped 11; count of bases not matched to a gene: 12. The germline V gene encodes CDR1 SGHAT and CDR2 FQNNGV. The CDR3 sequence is CASSLNRGQGKAFF. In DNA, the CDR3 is TGTGCCAGCAGCCTAAACAGAGGACAGGGGAAGGCTTTCTTT.

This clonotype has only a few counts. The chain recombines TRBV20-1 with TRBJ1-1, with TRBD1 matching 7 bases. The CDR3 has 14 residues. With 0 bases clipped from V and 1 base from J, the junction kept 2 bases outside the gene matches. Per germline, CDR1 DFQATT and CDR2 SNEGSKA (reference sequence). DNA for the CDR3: TGCAGTGCTAGAGATCGGACAGGGAACACTGAAGCTTTCTTT. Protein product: CSARDRTGNTEAFF.

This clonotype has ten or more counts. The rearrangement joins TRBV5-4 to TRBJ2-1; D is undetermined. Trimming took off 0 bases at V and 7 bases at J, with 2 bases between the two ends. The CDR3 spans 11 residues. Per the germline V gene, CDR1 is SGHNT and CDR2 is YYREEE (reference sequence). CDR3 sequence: CASSLENEQFF. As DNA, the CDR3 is TGTGCCAGCAGCTTGGAAAATGAGCAGTTCTTC. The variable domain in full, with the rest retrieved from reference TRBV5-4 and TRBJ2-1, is ETGVTQSPTHLIKTRGQQVTLRCSSQSGHNTVSWYQQALGQGPQFIFQYYREEENGRGNFPPRFSGLQFPNYSSELNVNALELDDSALYLCASSLENEQFFGPGTRLTVL.

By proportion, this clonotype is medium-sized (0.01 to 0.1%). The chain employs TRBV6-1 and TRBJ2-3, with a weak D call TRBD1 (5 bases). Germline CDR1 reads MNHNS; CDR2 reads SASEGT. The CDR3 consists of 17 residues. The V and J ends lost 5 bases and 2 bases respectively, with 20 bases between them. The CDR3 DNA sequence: TGTGCCAGCAGTTTCCCAAACGTGGTCAGGGTCACAGATACGCAGTATTTT. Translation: CASSFPNVVRVTDTQYF.

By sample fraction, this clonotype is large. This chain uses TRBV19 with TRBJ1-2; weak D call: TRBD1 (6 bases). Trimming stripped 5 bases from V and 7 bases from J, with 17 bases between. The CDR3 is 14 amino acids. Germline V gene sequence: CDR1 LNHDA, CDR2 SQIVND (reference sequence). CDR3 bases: TGTGCCAGTAGTTCGCCGGGGGCGAGGTCTGGCTACACCTTC. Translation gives CASSSPGARSGYTF.

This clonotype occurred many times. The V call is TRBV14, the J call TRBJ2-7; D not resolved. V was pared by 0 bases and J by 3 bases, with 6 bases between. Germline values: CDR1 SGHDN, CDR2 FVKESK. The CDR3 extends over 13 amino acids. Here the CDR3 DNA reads TGTGCCAGCAGCCAAGACAGGTTCTACGAGCAGTACTTC. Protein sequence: CASSQDRFYEQYF.

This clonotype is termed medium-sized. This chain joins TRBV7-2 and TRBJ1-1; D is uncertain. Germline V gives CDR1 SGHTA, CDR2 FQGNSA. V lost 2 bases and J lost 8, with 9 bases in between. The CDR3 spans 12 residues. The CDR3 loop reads CASSLRDKEAFF. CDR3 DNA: TGTGCCAGCAGCTTAAGAGACAAAGAAGCTTTCTTT.

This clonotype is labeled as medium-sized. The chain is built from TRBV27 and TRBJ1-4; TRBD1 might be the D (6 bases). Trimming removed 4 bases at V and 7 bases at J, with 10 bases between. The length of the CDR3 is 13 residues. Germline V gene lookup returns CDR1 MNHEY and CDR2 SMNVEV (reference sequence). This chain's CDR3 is CASSSARGEKLFF. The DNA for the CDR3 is TGTGCCAGCAGTTCCGCCAGGGGTGAAAAACTGTTTTTT.

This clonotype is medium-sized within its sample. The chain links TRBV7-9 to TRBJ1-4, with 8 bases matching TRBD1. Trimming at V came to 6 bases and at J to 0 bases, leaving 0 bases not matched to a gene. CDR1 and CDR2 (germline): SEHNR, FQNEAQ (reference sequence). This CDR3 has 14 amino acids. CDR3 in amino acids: CASRTGATNEKLFF. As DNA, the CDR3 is TGTGCCAGCAGGACAGGGGCAACTAATGAAAAACTGTTTTTT. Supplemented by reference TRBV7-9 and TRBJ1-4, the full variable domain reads DTGVSQNPRHKITKRGQNVTFRCDPISEHNRLYWYRQTLGQGPEFLTYFQNEAQLEKSRLLSDRFSAERPKGSFSTLEIQRTEQGDSAMYLCASRTGATNEKLFFGSGTQLSVL.

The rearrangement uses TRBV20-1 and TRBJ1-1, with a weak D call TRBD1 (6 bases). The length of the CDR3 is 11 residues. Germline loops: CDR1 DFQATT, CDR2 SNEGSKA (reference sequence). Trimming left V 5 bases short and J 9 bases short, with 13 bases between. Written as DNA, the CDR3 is TGCAGTGCTGGGCGGGGGGGGCAAGCTTTCTTT. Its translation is CSAGRGGQAFF.

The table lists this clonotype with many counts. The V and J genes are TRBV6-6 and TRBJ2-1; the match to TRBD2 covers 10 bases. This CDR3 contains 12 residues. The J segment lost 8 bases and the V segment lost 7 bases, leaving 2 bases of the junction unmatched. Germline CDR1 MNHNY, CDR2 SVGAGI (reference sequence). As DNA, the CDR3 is TGTGCCAGCAAGCGGGGGGGCGATGAGCAGTTCTTC. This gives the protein CASKRGGDEQFF.

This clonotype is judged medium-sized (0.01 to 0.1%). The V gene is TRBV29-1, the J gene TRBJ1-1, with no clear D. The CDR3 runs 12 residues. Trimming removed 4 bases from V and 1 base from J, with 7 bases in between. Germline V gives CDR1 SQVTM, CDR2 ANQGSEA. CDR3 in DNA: TGCAGCGTTGGATCCAAGAACACTGAAGCTTTCTTT. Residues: CSVGSKNTEAFF.

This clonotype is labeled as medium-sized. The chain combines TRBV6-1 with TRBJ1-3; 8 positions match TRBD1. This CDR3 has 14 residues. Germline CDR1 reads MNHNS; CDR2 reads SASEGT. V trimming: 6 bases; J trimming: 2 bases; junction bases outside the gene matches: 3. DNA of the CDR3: TGTGCCAGCAGCCTGACAGGGGCTGGAAACACCATATATTTT. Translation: CASSLTGAGNTIYF.

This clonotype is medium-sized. The CDR3 here is CASSGRTGVSNQPQHF. DNA for the CDR3: TGTGCCAGTAGTGGACGGACAGGGGTCAGCAATCAGCCCCAGCATTTT. This chain joins TRBV19 and TRBJ1-5, with 9 bases fitting TRBD1. CDR1 LNHDA and CDR2 SQIVND come from the germline V gene (reference sequence). Trimming took 5 bases from V and 1 from J; bases not matched to a gene: 6. The CDR3 runs 16 residues.

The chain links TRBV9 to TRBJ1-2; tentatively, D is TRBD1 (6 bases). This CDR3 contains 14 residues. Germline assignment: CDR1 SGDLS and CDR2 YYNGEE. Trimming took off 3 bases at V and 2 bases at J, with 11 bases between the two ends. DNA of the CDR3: TGTGCCAGCAGCGAGACCGGGGGCAACTATGGCTACACCTTC. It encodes CASSETGGNYGYTF.

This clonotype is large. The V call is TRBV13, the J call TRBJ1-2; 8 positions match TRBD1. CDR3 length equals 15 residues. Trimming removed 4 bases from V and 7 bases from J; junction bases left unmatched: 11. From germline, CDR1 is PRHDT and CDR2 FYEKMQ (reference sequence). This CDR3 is CASSSSRGPTGGYTF. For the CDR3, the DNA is TGTGCCAGCAGCTCGTCCAGGGGGCCTACAGGTGGCTACACCTTC.

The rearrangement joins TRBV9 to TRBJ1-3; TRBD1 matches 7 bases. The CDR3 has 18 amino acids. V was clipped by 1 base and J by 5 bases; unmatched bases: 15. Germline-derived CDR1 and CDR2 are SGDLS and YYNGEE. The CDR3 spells CASSVTPDRVNERNTIYF. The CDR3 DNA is TGTGCCAGCAGCGTAACCCCCGACAGGGTGAATGAGAGAAACACCATATATTTT.

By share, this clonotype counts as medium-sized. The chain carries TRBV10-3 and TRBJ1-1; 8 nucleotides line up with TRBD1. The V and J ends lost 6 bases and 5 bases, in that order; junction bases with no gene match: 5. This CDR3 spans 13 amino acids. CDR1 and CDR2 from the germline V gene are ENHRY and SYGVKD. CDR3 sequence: CAISGQGGTEAFF. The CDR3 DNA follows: TGTGCCATCAGCGGACAGGGAGGGACTGAAGCTTTCTTT.

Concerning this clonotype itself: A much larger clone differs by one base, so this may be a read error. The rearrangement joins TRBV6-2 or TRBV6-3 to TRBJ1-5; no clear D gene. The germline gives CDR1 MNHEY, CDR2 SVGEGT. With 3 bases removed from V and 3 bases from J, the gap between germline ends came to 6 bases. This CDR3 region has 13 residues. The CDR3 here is CASSYFNNQPQHF. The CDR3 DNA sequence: TGTGCCAGCAGTTATTTTAACAATCAGCCCCAGCATTTT.

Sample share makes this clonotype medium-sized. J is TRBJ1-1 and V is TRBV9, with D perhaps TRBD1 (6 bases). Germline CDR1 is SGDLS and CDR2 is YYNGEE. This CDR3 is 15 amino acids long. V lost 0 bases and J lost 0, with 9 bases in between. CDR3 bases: TGTGCCAGCAGCGTAGGGGGGGCCCTGAACACTGAAGCTTTCTTT. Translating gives CASSVGGALNTEAFF. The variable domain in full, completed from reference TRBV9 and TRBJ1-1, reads DSGVTQTPKHLITATGQRVTLRCSPRSGDLSVYWYQQSLDQGLQFLIQYYNGEERAKGNILERFSAQQFPDLHSELNLSSLELGDSALYFCASSVGGALNTEAFFGQGTRLTVV.

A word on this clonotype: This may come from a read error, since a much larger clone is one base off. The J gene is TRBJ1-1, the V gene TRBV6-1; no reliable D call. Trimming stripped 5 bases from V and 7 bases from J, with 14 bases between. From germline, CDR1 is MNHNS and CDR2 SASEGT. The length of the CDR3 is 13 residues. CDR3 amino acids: CASSRQPHNEAFF. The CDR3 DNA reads TGTGCCAGCAGTCGGCAGCCCCACAATGAAGCTTTCTTT.

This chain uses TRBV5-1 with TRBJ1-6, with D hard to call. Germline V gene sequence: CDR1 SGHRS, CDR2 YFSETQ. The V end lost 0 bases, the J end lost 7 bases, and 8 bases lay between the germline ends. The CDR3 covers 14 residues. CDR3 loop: CASSLVGRNSPLHF. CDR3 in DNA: TGCGCCAGCAGCTTGGTCGGACGGAATTCACCCCTCCACTTT.

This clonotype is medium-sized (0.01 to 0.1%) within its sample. The CDR3 nucleotides read TGTGCCAGCAGCTTAGGTAGTGGTTCAGGGGATGGCTACACCTTC. Encoded protein: CASSLGSGSGDGYTF. The V and J genes are TRBV7-2 and TRBJ1-2; the D gene is possibly TRBD1 (6 bases). The germline V gene encodes CDR1 SGHTA and CDR2 FQGNSA. The CDR3 spans 15 residues. V was clipped by 1 base and J by 6 bases, with 15 bases between them.